This T cell receptor (beta chain) was captured in a study of blood T cells in healthy people across ages. A sample-barcoded 5' primer and a J-beta primer mix were used in a second PCR of about 7 to 12 cycles. A single record per CDR3 protein comes from TCRdb applying MiXCR to the 5' RACE reads. The profile shows approximately 900,000 distinct CDR3 sequences, under 35% of them singletons. From germline, CDR1 is GTSNPN and CDR2 SVGIG (reference sequence). This CDR3 is 15 amino acids long. V was pared by 3 bases and J by 4 bases, with 16 bases between. In addition, the sample was reused for a study of T cells of mothers and their children.

The gene calls are TRBV30 and TRBJ1-3, with D possibly matching TRBD1 (6 bases). Material for sequencing was blood. This clonotype was obtained from a woman between 35 and 50 years old in good health. The CDR3 sequence is CAWSWGGAQGNTIYF. The CDR3 DNA reads as TGTGCCTGGAGCTGGGGGGGGGCTCAAGGAAACACCATATATTTT.